This T cell receptor (beta chain) was captured in a study of long-term antiretroviral therapy in people with HIV. Study findings and constraints: Transplant donor controls retained higher diversity, though diversity increased after ART. Specimens of blood were obtained during about 2003 to 2018, possibly under older ART regimens.

Trimming removed 0 bases from V and 3 bases from J, with 11 bases in between. The CDR3 length is 15 residues. The germline V gene encodes CDR1 SGHNT and CDR2 YYREEE (reference sequence). Survey-level resolution applied to immunoSEQ assay v3.0. Sequencing was performed with immunoSEQ multiplex PCR; in TCRdb, only in-frame clones are kept and a portion is missing. The table has tens of thousands of clones, over 90% seen once. Held in samples before DNA extraction were about 0.85-11 million cryopreserved PBMC. This clone came up a few times. Antigen unknown. The source material was unsorted PBMCs, sampled 6.2 years after starting antiretroviral therapy. The gene calls are TRBV5-4 and TRBJ2-3; tentatively, D is TRBD1 or TRBD2 (5 bases each). The TCR sequence derives from a man aged 40-50 years with HIV. Written as DNA, the CDR3 is TGTGCCAGCAGCTTGGATGGGGGTTGGACAGATACGCAGTATTTT. Translating gives CASSLDGGWTDTQYF.